This TCR beta chain originates from a study of T cell responses to AZD1222 COVID-19 vaccine. Measured with immunoSEQ multiplex PCR; TCRdb has only the in-frame clones, and not every one. The data contain roughly 150,000 clones, 90% of them singletons. V lost 9 bases and J lost 7, with 3 bases in between. Looked up from germline, CDR1 is WNHNN and CDR2 is SYGVQD (reference sequence). The CDR3 has 8 residues. This TCR was recovered from an adult in good health. The V call is TRBV10-1, the J call TRBJ1-2, with no clear D. This sample comprised peripheral blood, obtained on day 0 of AZD1222 vaccination. CDR3 loop: CARGGYTF. As DNA, the CDR3 is TGCGCCAGAGGTGGCTACACCTTC.